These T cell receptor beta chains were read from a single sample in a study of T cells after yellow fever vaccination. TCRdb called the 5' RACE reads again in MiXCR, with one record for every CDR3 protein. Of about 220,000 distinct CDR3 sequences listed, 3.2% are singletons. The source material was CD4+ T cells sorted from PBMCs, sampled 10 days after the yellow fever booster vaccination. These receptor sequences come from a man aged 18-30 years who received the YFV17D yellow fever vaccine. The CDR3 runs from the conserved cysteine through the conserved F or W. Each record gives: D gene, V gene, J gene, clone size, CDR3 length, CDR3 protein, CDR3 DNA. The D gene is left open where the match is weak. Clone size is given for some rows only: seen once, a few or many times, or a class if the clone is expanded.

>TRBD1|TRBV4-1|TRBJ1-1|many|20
CASSPRQGVRTTEMNTEAFF
TGCGCCAGCAGCCCACGGCAGGGGGTACGTACCACGGAAATGAACACTGAAGCTTTCTTT
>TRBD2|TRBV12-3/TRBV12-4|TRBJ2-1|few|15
CASSSQGLAMNEQFF
TGTGCCAGCAGTTCTCAGGGACTAGCTATGAATGAGCAGTTCTTC
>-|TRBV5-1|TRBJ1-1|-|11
CASRGLTEAFF
TGCGCCAGCAGAGGGTTGACTGAAGCTTTCTTT
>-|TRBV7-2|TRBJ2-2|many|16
CASSRYTGPVTGELFF
TGTGCCAGCAGCCGATATACAGGACCAGTCACCGGGGAGCTGTTTTTT
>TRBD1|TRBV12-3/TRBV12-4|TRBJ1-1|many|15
CASSRSQGAYTEAFF
TGTGCCAGCAGTCGAAGTCAGGGGGCCTACACTGAAGCTTTCTTT
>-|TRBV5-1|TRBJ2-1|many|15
CASTKQGPNYNEQFF
TGCGCCAGCACCAAGCAGGGTCCTAACTACAATGAGCAGTTCTTC
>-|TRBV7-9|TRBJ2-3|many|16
CASSQTLQGRTDTQYF
TGTGCCAGCAGCCAAACCTTACAGGGCAGGACAGATACGCAGTATTTT
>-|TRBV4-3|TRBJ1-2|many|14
CASSQGTGPGGYTF
TGCGCCAGCAGCCAAGGAACAGGTCCGGGTGGCTACACCTTC
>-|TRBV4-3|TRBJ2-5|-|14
CASSQVRGRETQYF
TGCGCCAGCAGCCAAGTCAGGGGTAGAGAGACCCAGTACTTC
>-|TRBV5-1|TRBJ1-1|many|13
CASSRAEGTEAFF
TGCGCCAGCAGCCGTGCCGAGGGCACTGAAGCTTTCTTT
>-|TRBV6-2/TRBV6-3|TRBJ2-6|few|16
CASSYPKNSGANVLTF
TGTGCCAGCAGTTACCCCAAAAACTCTGGGGCCAACGTCCTGACTTTC
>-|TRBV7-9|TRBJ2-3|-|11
CATKFGDTQYF
TGTGCCACCAAATTCGGGGATACGCAGTATTTT
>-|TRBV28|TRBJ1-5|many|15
CASALSGGGNQPQHF
TGTGCCAGCGCGCTCTCCGGGGGTGGGAATCAGCCCCAGCATTTT
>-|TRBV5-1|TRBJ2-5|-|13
CASSAGTGETQYF
TGCGCCAGCAGCGCTGGGACCGGGGAGACCCAGTACTTC
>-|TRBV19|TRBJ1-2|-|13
CASSIDGGFGYTF
TGTGCCAGTAGTATCGATGGGGGGTTTGGCTACACCTTC
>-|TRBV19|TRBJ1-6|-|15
CASTASEVSAFPLHF
TGTGCCAGTACCGCTAGTGAGGTTTCCGCGTTTCCCCTCCACTTT
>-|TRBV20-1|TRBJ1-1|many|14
CSARVGLLNTEAFF
TGCAGTGCTAGAGTAGGGCTCTTGAACACTGAAGCTTTCTTT
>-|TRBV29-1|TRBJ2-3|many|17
CSVGLVYGAESTDTQYF
TGCAGCGTTGGATTAGTGTATGGGGCAGAAAGCACAGATACGCAGTATTTT
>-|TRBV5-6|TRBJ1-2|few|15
CASSPTGTANYGYTF
TGTGCCAGCAGCCCAACAGGAACCGCTAACTATGGCTACACCTTC
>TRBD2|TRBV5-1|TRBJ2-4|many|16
CASSLAGGGAKNIQYF
TGCGCCAGCAGCTTGGCCGGGGGGGGCGCCAAAAACATTCAGTACTTC
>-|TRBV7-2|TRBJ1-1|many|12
CASRTARGEAFF
TGTGCCAGCAGGACGGCAAGGGGCGAAGCTTTCTTT
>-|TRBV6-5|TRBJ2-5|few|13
CASKPAGWETQYF
TGTGCCAGCAAGCCGGCGGGATGGGAGACCCAGTACTTC
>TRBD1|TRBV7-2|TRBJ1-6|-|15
CASSRSGQRNSPLHF
TGTGCCAGCAGCCGCTCGGGACAGAGAAATTCACCCCTCCACTTT
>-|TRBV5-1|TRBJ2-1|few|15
CASSTGGHSYNEQFF
TGCGCCAGCAGCACCGGGGGCCACTCCTACAATGAGCAGTTCTTC
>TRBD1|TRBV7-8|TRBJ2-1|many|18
CASSNRDRGPNPYNEQFF
TGTGCCAGCAGCAACCGGGACAGGGGGCCCAATCCCTACAATGAGCAGTTCTTC
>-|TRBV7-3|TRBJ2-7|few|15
CASSLNPARIYEQYF
TGTGCCAGCAGCTTAAATCCGGCGCGAATCTACGAGCAGTACTTC
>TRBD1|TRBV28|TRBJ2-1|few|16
CASSNPGQGSYNEQFF
TGTGCCAGCAGTAACCCGGGACAGGGCTCCTACAATGAGCAGTTCTTC
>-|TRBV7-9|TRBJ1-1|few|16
CASSLEPGLMNTEAFF
TGTGCCAGCAGCTTAGAGCCAGGGCTTATGAACACTGAAGCTTTCTTT
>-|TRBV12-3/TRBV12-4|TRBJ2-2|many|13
CASSLTRTGELFF
TGTGCCAGCAGTTTGACCCGCACCGGGGAGCTGTTTTTT
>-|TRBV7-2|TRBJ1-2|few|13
CASSPEIGDGYTF
TGTGCCAGCAGCCCCGAAATAGGGGATGGCTACACCTTC
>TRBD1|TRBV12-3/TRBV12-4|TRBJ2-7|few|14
CASRQSGTGSEQYF
TGTGCCAGCAGGCAATCCGGGACAGGCTCGGAGCAGTACTTC
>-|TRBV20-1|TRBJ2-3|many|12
CSASRVTDTQYF
TGCAGTGCCTCGAGGGTCACAGATACGCAGTATTTT
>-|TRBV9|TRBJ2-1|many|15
CASSVGGTEAYEQFF
TGTGCCAGCAGCGTAGGGGGCACCGAGGCGTATGAGCAGTTCTTC
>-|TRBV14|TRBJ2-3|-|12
CATAIGAGTQYF
TGTGCCACCGCCATAGGGGCGGGTACGCAGTATTTT
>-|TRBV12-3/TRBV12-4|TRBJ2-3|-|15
CASTSTSGKSDTQYF
TGTGCCAGCACCTCTACATCGGGGAAATCAGATACGCAGTATTTT
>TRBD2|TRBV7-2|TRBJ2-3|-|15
CASSRGGYSTDTQYF
TGTGCCAGCAGCCGCGGGGGGTACAGCACAGATACGCAGTATTTT
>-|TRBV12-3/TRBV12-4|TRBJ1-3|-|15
CASSTPSGSGNTIYF
TGTGCCAGCAGTACCCCATCAGGCTCCGGAAACACCATATATTTT
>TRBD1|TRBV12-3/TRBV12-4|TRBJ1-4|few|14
CASSFGTGEEKLFF
TGTGCCAGCAGTTTCGGGACAGGGGAAGAAAAACTGTTTTTT
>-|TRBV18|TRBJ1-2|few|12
CASSPRSTGYTF
TGTGCCAGCTCACCACGGTCTACGGGCTACACCTTC
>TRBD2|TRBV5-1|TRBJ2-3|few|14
CASRSSGVQYTQYF
TGCGCCAGCAGATCTAGCGGGGTTCAATATACGCAGTATTTT
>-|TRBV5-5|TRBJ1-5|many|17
CASSPRWDPTGDQPQHF
TGTGCCAGCAGCCCCCGATGGGACCCAACCGGGGATCAGCCCCAGCATTTT
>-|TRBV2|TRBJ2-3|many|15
CASSARGASPDTQYF
TGTGCCAGCAGTGCTCGGGGGGCAAGTCCAGATACGCAGTATTTT
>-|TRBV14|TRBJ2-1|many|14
CASSHLRGGNEQFF
TGTGCCAGCAGCCATCTCAGAGGGGGCAATGAGCAGTTCTTC
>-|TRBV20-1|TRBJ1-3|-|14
CSAIRGPSGNTIYF
TGCAGTGCTATACGGGGACCTTCTGGAAACACCATATATTTT
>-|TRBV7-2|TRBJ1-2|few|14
CASSLTGINYGYTF
TGTGCCAGCAGCTTAACGGGAATAAACTATGGCTACACCTTC
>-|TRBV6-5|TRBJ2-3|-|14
CASSYSVSTDTQYF
TGTGCCAGCAGTTACTCGGTCAGCACAGATACGCAGTATTTT
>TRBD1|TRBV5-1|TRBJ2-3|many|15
CASSSLTGGADTQYF
TGCGCCAGCAGCTCCCTGACAGGGGGCGCAGATACGCAGTATTTT
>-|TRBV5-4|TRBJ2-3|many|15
CASSLGRIVTDTQYF
TGTGCCAGCAGCTTAGGCAGGATTGTGACAGATACGCAGTATTTT
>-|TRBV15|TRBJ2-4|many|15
CAPVVPGLAKNIQYF
TGTGCCCCGGTAGTCCCCGGATTAGCCAAAAACATTCAGTACTTC
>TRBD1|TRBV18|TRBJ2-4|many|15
CASSQGQVKENIQYF
TGTGCCAGCTCCCAAGGACAGGTTAAGGAAAACATTCAGTACTTC
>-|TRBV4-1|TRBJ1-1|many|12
CASSQGGVKPFF
TGCGCCAGCAGCCAAGGGGGGGTAAAGCCTTTCTTT
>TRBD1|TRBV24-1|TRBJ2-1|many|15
CATSDRTGGRNEQFF
TGTGCCACCAGTGATAGGACAGGGGGCCGGAATGAGCAGTTCTTC
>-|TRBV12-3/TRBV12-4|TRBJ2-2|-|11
CASRATRELFF
TGTGCCAGCAGGGCGACACGAGAGCTGTTTTTT
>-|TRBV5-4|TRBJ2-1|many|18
CASSLARAASLSYNEQFF
TGTGCCAGCAGCTTGGCCAGGGCCGCTAGCCTCTCCTACAATGAGCAGTTCTTC
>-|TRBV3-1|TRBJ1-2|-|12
CASSRGDNGYTF
TGTGCCAGCAGCCGGGGGGATAATGGCTACACCTTC
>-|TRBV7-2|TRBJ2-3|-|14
CASSTSDYPDTQYF
TGTGCCAGCTCAACAAGCGACTACCCAGATACGCAGTATTTT
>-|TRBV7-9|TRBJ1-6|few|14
CASSLTDGNSPLHF
TGTGCCAGCAGCTTAACGGACGGAAATTCACCCCTCCACTTT